A single sample gave rise to the 20 T cell receptor beta chains below, sequenced in a study of control samples from healthy donors and cancer patients. Profiled with immunoSEQ multiplex PCR; TCRdb holds only in-frame clones, not every one. This table holds 100,000 to 150,000 clones, roughly 90% found once. What was sequenced was blood. These receptors all come from a woman in her forties or fifties in good health.

This chain uses TRBV6-5 with TRBJ1-1, with D uncertain. Per germline, CDR1 MNHEY and CDR2 SVGAGI. Trimming left V 6 bases short and J 0 bases short, with 11 bases between. This CDR3 is 14 amino acids long. CDR3 sequence (DNA): TGTGCCAGCAGAGTGGTACAGATGAACACTGAAGCTTTCTTT. It is translated as CASRVVQMNTEAFF.

The rearrangement uses TRBV18 and TRBJ2-1; TRBD2 aligns across 7 bases. The germline V gene has CDR1 KGHSH and CDR2 LQKENI. The CDR3 sequence is 11 residues long. Losses at the gene ends were 5 bases for V and 9 bases for J; bases not matched to a gene: 1. DNA for the CDR3: TGTGCCAGCTCATCGGGAGGTGAGCAGTTCTTC. Protein: CASSSGGEQFF. Filled out from reference TRBV18 and TRBJ2-1, the complete variable domain reads NAGVMQNPRHLVRRRGQEARLRCSPMKGHSHVYWYRQLPEEGLKFMVYLQKENIIDESGMPKERFSAEFPKEGPSILRIQQVVRGDSAAYFCASSSGGEQFFGPGTRLTVL.

The chain links TRBV6-5 to TRBJ2-7, with 9 nucleotides matching TRBD2. Germline V gene sequence: CDR1 MNHEY, CDR2 SVGAGI. Trimming took 4 bases from V and 4 from J; bases not matched to a gene: 5. This CDR3 has 14 residues. The CDR3 DNA follows: TGTGCCAGCAGTTTTAGCGGGAGTGCTTACGAGCAGTACTTC. As protein: CASSFSGSAYEQYF.

The chain carries TRBV19 and TRBJ1-5; possibly TRBD1 for D (5 bases). Trimming took 8 bases from V and 6 from J, leaving 17 bases between them. Germline assignment: CDR1 LNHDA and CDR2 SQIVND (reference sequence). This CDR3 comprises 14 residues. The CDR3 nucleotides are TGTGCCAGTTCTTGGGCAGGGCTTAGTCAGCCCCAGCATTTT. It translates to CASSWAGLSQPQHF.

In DNA form, the CDR3 reads TGTGCCAGCAGCAAGGCTAGCGGGAGCTACGAGCAGTACTTC. Encoded protein: CASSKASGSYEQYF. This chain joins TRBV2 and TRBJ2-7; 10 bases line up with TRBD2. The V gene end was trimmed by 6 bases and the J gene end by 3 bases; junction bases not matched to a gene: 5. The CDR3 is 14 residues long. Germline CDR1 SNHLY, CDR2 FYNNEI.

V gene TRBV6-5 combines with J gene TRBJ1-1, with a possible D match to TRBD1 (5 bases). The CDR3 length is 14 residues. The V end was cut by 0 bases, the J end by 4 bases, with 9 bases between. Per the germline V gene, CDR1 is MNHEY and CDR2 is SVGAGI. This chain's CDR3 is CASSYSAGGTEAFF. CDR3 bases: TGTGCCAGCAGTTACTCAGCGGGGGGCACTGAAGCTTTCTTT.

The CDR3 DNA reads as TGCAGTGCTAGTGCGCAGCGGACAAACTATGGCTACACCTTC. It is translated as CSASAQRTNYGYTF. J is TRBJ1-2 and V is TRBV20-1, with D maybe TRBD1 (5 bases). CDR3 length: 14 amino acids. Germline V gene data show CDR1 as DFQATT and CDR2 as SNEGSKA (reference sequence). With 3 bases removed from V and 2 bases from J, the gap between germline ends came to 13 bases.

The rearrangement links TRBV5-1 to TRBJ2-5; the match to TRBD2 covers 9 bases. From germline, CDR1 is SGHRS and CDR2 YFSETQ. Unmatched junction bases numbered 3, after V lost 4 bases and J lost 2 bases. The length of the CDR3 is 14 residues. CDR3 sequence reads: CASSPTSGQETQYF. CDR3 nucleotide sequence: TGCGCCAGCAGCCCGACTAGCGGACAAGAGACCCAGTACTTC.

Worth noting for this clone: At one end, the junction sequence differs from germline, possibly due to a read error. At the DNA level, this CDR3 is encoded by other sequences in the same sample as well. This chain joins TRBV11-2 and TRBJ1-6; unclear D gene. CDR3 length equals 12 residues. Germline loops: CDR1 SGHAT, CDR2 FQNNGV. CDR3 amino acids: CASSAFGHPGHF. The CDR3 DNA follows: TGTGCCAGCAGCGCGTTTGGCCATCCGGGCCATTTT.

The count of this clone is one. The chain couples TRBV7-9 to TRBJ2-7; 7 bases map to TRBD2. The CDR3 consists of 13 residues. Trimming cost V 9 bases and J 3 bases; bases outside gene matches: 8. Germline loops: CDR1 SEHNR, CDR2 FQNEAQ (reference sequence). The CDR3 DNA reads as TGTGCCAGTGCTCCGGGAGGCCGCTACGAGCAGTACTTC. This codes for CASAPGGRYEQYF. The full variable domain, with the rest looked up from reference TRBV7-9 and TRBJ2-7, is DTGVSQNPRHKITKRGQNVTFRCDPISEHNRLYWYRQTLGQGPEFLTYFQNEAQLEKSRLLSDRFSAERPKGSFSTLEIQRTEQGDSAMYLCASAPGGRYEQYFGPGTRLTVT.

The chain uses TRBV2 and TRBJ1-4, with 12 bases identical to TRBD1. Looked up from germline, CDR1 is SNHLY and CDR2 is FYNNEI. V gave up 4 bases and J gave up 8 bases; unmatched junction bases: 2. The CDR3 has 14 amino acids. The CDR3 reads CASSVGQGAEKLFF. DNA for the CDR3: TGTGCCAGCAGTGTGGGACAGGGGGCGGAAAAACTGTTTTTT.

This sequence joins TRBV23-1 and TRBJ2-1; D possibly matches TRBD1 or TRBD2 (5 bases each). TRBV23-1 is an ORF; its function is uncertain. Trimming pared 6 bases from V and 8 bases from J, leaving 29 bases between. This CDR3 is built from 18 residues. The DNA of the CDR3 is TGCGCCAGCAGCCATAACGACCGTCCGGGACGACGGGTCGATGAGCAGTTCTTC. Translated, it gives CASSHNDRPGRRVDEQFF.

This clone was seen more than once but under ten times. This chain joins TRBV7-9 and TRBJ1-6; TRBD1 matches at 9 bases. Germline CDR1 reads SEHNR; CDR2 reads FQNEAQ (reference sequence). This CDR3 region has 15 residues. V lost 5 bases and J lost 6; bases outside the gene matches: 5. CDR3 in DNA: TGTGCCAGCAGCCGATCGACAGGGGGTAATTCACCCCTCCACTTT. This gives the protein CASSRSTGGNSPLHF.

The rearrangement links TRBV6-5 to TRBJ1-4; TRBD1 might be the D (5 bases). CDR1 is MNHEY, CDR2 SVGAGI, per germline. The V end lost 2 bases, the J end lost 2 bases, and 12 bases lay between the germline ends. The CDR3 totals 16 residues. The CDR3 nucleotides are TGTGCCAGCAGTTACGTAGCGGGGGGTACTAATGAAAAACTGTTTTTT. This sequence encodes CASSYVAGGTNEKLFF.

The V gene is TRBV5-6, the J gene TRBJ2-6, with TRBD1 matching 10 bases. Germline CDR1 is SGHDT and CDR2 is YYEEEE. This CDR3 is 19 amino acids long. Trimming at V came to 4 bases and at J to 4 bases, leaving 14 bases not matched to a gene. CDR3 amino acids: CASSPFAGQGWPGANVLTF. The CDR3 bases are TGTGCCAGCAGCCCATTCGCGGGACAGGGGTGGCCCGGGGCCAACGTCCTGACTTTC.

The chain joins TRBV5-1 to TRBJ2-3; D assignment may be TRBD1 or TRBD2 (5 bases each). This CDR3 is 14 amino acids long. V lost 2 bases and J 4 bases, leaving 11 bases between the germline ends. Germline CDR1 SGHRS, CDR2 YFSETQ. DNA for the CDR3: TGCGCCAGCAGCTTCACCGGGGCGCCAGATACGCAGTATTTT. Translating gives CASSFTGAPDTQYF. Combining the CDR3 with reference TRBV5-1 and TRBJ2-3 gives the whole variable domain KAGVTQTPRYLIKTRGQQVTLSCSPISGHRSVSWYQQTPGQGLQFLFEYFSETQRNKGNFPGRFSGRQFSNSRSEMNVSTLELGDSALYLCASSFTGAPDTQYFGPGTRLTVL.

The V and J genes are TRBV11-2 and TRBJ2-3; TRBD2 might be the D (9 bases). Trimming cost V 5 bases and J 4 bases, with 19 bases left between them. The CDR3 sequence is 16 residues long. From germline, CDR1 is SGHAT and CDR2 FQNNGV. The CDR3 DNA reads as TGTGCCAGCAGCCAGGGGGCGGGAGGGATATCAGATACGCAGTATTTT. Protein: CASSQGAGGISDTQYF.

V usage is TRBV5-1 and J usage is TRBJ1-1; TRBD1 matches at 10 bases. The CDR3 is made up of 15 amino acids. Germline values: CDR1 SGHRS, CDR2 YFSETQ. The V gene end was trimmed by 6 bases and the J gene end by 1 base; junction bases not matched to a gene: 6. CDR3 region: CASIFRDRGNTEAFF. For the CDR3, the DNA is TGCGCCAGCATTTTCCGGGACAGGGGGAACACTGAAGCTTTCTTT.

The chain joins TRBV2 to TRBJ2-7; 7 bases line up with TRBD2. V shed 7 bases, J shed 2 bases, and the junction held 11 bases outside the gene matches. This CDR3 region has 15 residues. From germline, CDR1 is SNHLY and CDR2 FYNNEI. The CDR3 loop reads CASNPSSGKPYEQYF. The CDR3 region has the DNA TGTGCCAGCAACCCCTCCAGCGGGAAGCCCTACGAGCAGTACTTC. The full variable domain, in which reference TRBV2 and TRBJ2-7 provide the parts outside the CDR3, is EPEVTQTPSHQVTQMGQEVILRCVPISNHLYFYWYRQILGQKVEFLVSFYNNEISEKSEIFDDQFSVERPDGSNFTLKIRSTKLEDSAMYFCASNPSSGKPYEQYFGPGTRLTVT.

The V and J genes are TRBV14 and TRBJ2-5; 10 positions agree with TRBD2. CDR1 SGHDN and CDR2 FVKESK come from the germline V gene. Germline trimming cut 1 base from V and 2 bases from J; bases unmatched to any gene: 4. The CDR3 length is 16 residues. CDR3 sequence: CASSQVLAGAQETQYF. Here the CDR3 DNA reads TGTGCCAGCAGCCAAGTGCTAGCGGGAGCACAAGAGACCCAGTACTTC.